This T cell receptor (beta chain) was captured in a study of T-cell memory formation after mild COVID-19 (dated by TCRdb to the early 2020s). Notes on the research overall: TCR sequence clusters from the two donors were found to be largely donor specific. T-cell clones expanding and contracting after mild COVID-19 in two donors were tracked by longitudinal TCRalpha and TCRbeta repertoire sequencing. Two young, previously healthy adult volunteers, one female and one male, were included in the cohort.

For sequencing, an Illumina NovaSeq 6000 was employed. cDNA libraries for TCRalpha and TCRbeta were prepared by 5'RACE using constant-segment primers, with sample barcodes and unique molecular identifiers added. Trizol reagent was used to extract RNA from every sample. Amplification of the libraries took two PCR steps, and the second step added a second sample barcode plus Illumina TruSeq adapters. Sequencing of libraries was performed on an Illumina NovaSeq with 2 x 150 bp paired-end reads. For the original study's pipeline: Reads were demultiplexed and collapsed into UMI-guided consensus sequences with migec v1.2.7. Using mixcr v2.1.11, the UMI consensuses were aligned to TRA and TRB V and J templates and assembled into clonotypes. A clonotype was counted as expanded or contracted only when both edgeR and NoisET called the clonotype significant, with the noise models trained on biological replicates. For edgeR calls, the cutoffs were a false discovery rate-adjusted p below 0.01 and a log2 fold-change threshold of 1. As an exploratory analysis of dynamics, max-normalized trajectories of the 1000 most abundant clonotypes were examined by PCA with hierarchical clustering. Each responding clone was given a CD4 or CD8 phenotype based on the CD4+ and CD8+ repertoires, which had been sequenced separately. The public reads were quality trimmed at Q25 with fastp and then assembled into clones with MiXCR by TCRdb, keeping productive beta chains. Each entry merges the rows of one CDR3 protein and shows their most common DNA and genes. It is TCRdb's table, rather than the study itself, that gives the V and J calls and clone size. The sample table shows fewer than 350,000 distinct CDR3 sequences, and approximately 15% are seen once. Clones ranked in the top ten supply around 20% of the sample.

Taken from the germline V gene, the CDR1 and CDR2 loops are SGHRS and YFSETQ. Trimming takes 4 bases off V and 4 bases off J; junction bases not matched to a gene: 5. The CDR3 starts with the cysteine, ends with the phenylalanine, and has 14 residues. Just the 42-base CDR3 DNA is kept, in frame starting at base 1. Summary of the overall study and its limitations: Contracting CD4+ clones appeared mostly in the CM and EM memory subsets, whereas CD8+ clones were enriched in EMRA. The second-wave clones that peaked on day 37 were not confirmed to be SARS-CoV-2 specific. Balanced CD4/CD8 phenotypes were observed for clones contracting from day 15 to 85, whereas a bias towards CD4+ was observed for a second wave of clones expanding from day 15 to 37. Only a couple of mild cases were covered by the study, and larger cohorts that include severe cases with pre-infection samples were considered necessary. Some responding clones were found in pre-infection memory, which suggests that pre-existing cross-reactive memory T cells took part in the SARS-CoV-2 response.

The sample holds many counts of this clonotype. Its recognized antigen is unknown. The sample holds no much larger clone one base away, and base qualities are not on file. Ficoll-Paque density gradient centrifugation was the method used to isolate PBMCs. The chain couples TRBV5-1 to TRBJ2-4; TRBD1 lines up with 7 middle nucleotides. The sequenced sample consisted of PBMCs or a T cell subset sorted from them (not recorded which). This TCR came from a man between 18 and 35 years old who had mild COVID-19 (a few samples of this study predate the infection). The sample titles of this study are shuffled in the database, so cell type and time point are left out; the donor was told from shared clones. The DNA is as follows: TGCGCCAGCAGCCTCCGGGACAGTAAAAACATTCAGTACTTC. Translated, it reads CASSLRDSKNIQYF. The CDR3 plus the reference TRBV5-1 and TRBJ2-4 genes for the other parts give the full variable domain: KAGVTQTPRYLIKTRGQQVTLSCSPISGHRSVSWYQQTPGQGLQFLFEYFSETQRNKGNFPGRFSGRQFSNSRSEMNVSTLELGDSALYLCASSLRDSKNIQYFGAGTRLSVL.